The 31 T cell receptor beta chains in this list originate from one sample, sequenced in a study of early T cells in non-severe SARS-CoV-2 infection. TCRdb analysed the 5' RACE reads with MiXCR anew, one entry per CDR3 protein. The data contain about 79,000 distinct CDR3 sequences, around 11% of them singletons. The sample consisted of whole blood. These receptors originate from an adult who was a healthcare worker with PCR-confirmed SARS-CoV-2 infection or an uninfected control (not recorded which).

This clonotype was counted only a few times. This chain connects TRBV11-2 to TRBJ2-6; the D gene is possibly TRBD1 (6 bases). From germline, CDR1 is SGHAT and CDR2 FQNNGV. The CDR3 length is 15 residues. Trimming stripped 5 bases from V and 2 bases from J, with 10 bases between. The CDR3 DNA sequence: TGTGCCAGCAGCGAAACAGGGCCTGGGGCCAACGTCCTGACTTTC. Its protein product is CASSETGPGANVLTF.

This clonotype has only a few counts. The chain carries TRBV30 and TRBJ2-7; 9 bases match TRBD1. CDR3 length: 13 residues. Germline assignment: CDR1 GTSNPN and CDR2 SVGIG (reference sequence). Losses at the gene ends were 4 bases for V and 2 bases for J; bases not matched to a gene: 3. Here the CDR3 reads CAWKQGAAYEQYF. CDR3 DNA: TGTGCCTGGAAACAGGGGGCTGCCTACGAGCAGTACTTC.

This clonotype was seen many times. The rearrangement uses TRBV5-4 and TRBJ2-7; no reliable D call. V was clipped by 3 bases and J by 3 bases, with 10 bases between them. The CDR3 is 13 amino acids. Germline V gene lookup returns CDR1 SGHNT and CDR2 YYREEE (reference sequence). CDR3 loop: CASSSQASYEQYF. The CDR3 nucleotides read TGTGCCAGCAGCTCTCAAGCCAGCTACGAGCAGTACTTC. The complete variable domain, with remaining parts taken from reference TRBV5-4 and TRBJ2-7, reads ETGVTQSPTHLIKTRGQQVTLRCSSQSGHNTVSWYQQALGQGPQFIFQYYREEENGRGNFPPRFSGLQFPNYSSELNVNALELDDSALYLCASSSQASYEQYFGPGTRLTVT.

This clonotype has more than one count but fewer than ten. This chain links TRBV12-3 or TRBV12-4 with TRBJ1-3; TRBD1 matches 7 bases. This CDR3 comprises 18 residues. V dropped 7 bases and J dropped 0; count of bases not matched to a gene: 15. The CDR3 sequence is CASTPSRDSLTSGNTIYF. The CDR3 DNA reads as TGTGCCAGCACCCCTTCCCGGGACAGCCTCACCTCTGGAAACACCATATATTTT.

This clonotype has more than one count but fewer than ten. This chain links TRBV20-1 with TRBJ1-2, with a tentative D call TRBD1 (6 bases). The V gene lost 5 bases and the J gene lost 2 bases, with 9 bases spanning the gap. The germline V gene has CDR1 DFQATT and CDR2 SNEGSKA (reference sequence). This CDR3 contains 12 residues. This chain's CDR3 is CSAAGTNYGYTF. CDR3 DNA: TGCAGTGCTGCCGGGACAAACTATGGCTACACCTTC.

This clonotype was counted between two and nine times. The genes are TRBV6-2 or TRBV6-3 and TRBJ1-5, with 10 bases matching TRBD1. Germline V lookup: CDR1 MNHEY, CDR2 SVGEGT. Losses at the gene ends were 6 bases for V and 2 bases for J; bases not matched to a gene: 7. The CDR3 contains 16 residues. The CDR3 sequence: CASRARTGGGNQPQHF. DNA for the CDR3: TGTGCCAGCAGAGCCCGGACAGGGGGTGGCAATCAGCCCCAGCATTTT.

This chain links TRBV5-1 with TRBJ1-1; tentatively, D is TRBD1 (6 bases). Germline V gene lookup returns CDR1 SGHRS and CDR2 YFSETQ. V lost 4 bases and J lost 10, with 11 bases in between. This CDR3 region has 11 residues. The CDR3 DNA reads TGCGCCAGCAGCCACCAAGGGGGAGCTTTCTTT. Encoded protein: CASSHQGGAFF.

This clonotype was counted at least ten times. V is TRBV18 and J is TRBJ2-5; TRBD1 matches at 7 bases. In germline, CDR1 is KGHSH, CDR2 LQKENI. Trimming removed 5 bases from V and 2 bases from J; junction bases left unmatched: 5. The CDR3 is 14 residues long. CDR3 nucleotide sequence: TGTGCCAGCTCAACTCGGGACAGACAAGAGACCCAGTACTTC. Translating it yields CASSTRDRQETQYF.

This clonotype was counted at least ten times. The V call is TRBV12-3 or TRBV12-4, the J call TRBJ1-4, with 7 bases identical to TRBD1. The V gene end was trimmed by 5 bases and the J gene end by 9 bases; junction bases not matched to a gene: 9. The CDR3 extends over 14 amino acids. CDR3 amino acids: CASSHRGSRKKLFF. CDR3 sequence (DNA): TGTGCCAGCAGTCACAGGGGATCGAGAAAAAAACTGTTTTTT.

This clonotype was seen repeatedly, ten times or more. The chain combines TRBV5-1 with TRBJ2-1, with 10 bases lining up with TRBD1. Trimming removed 0 bases from V and 3 bases from J; junction bases left unmatched: 0. The germline gives CDR1 SGHRS, CDR2 YFSETQ. This CDR3 spans 15 amino acids. The CDR3 DNA sequence: TGCGCCAGCAGCTTGGGGACAGGGGGCTACAATGAGCAGTTCTTC. It yields the protein CASSLGTGGYNEQFF.

V and J are TRBV10-3 and TRBJ1-1; perhaps TRBD1 as D (5 bases). The CDR3 spans 13 residues. CDR1 is ENHRY and CDR2 is SYGVKD in the germline V gene. The V gene lost 8 bases and the J gene lost 2 bases, with 12 bases spanning the gap. CDR3 in DNA: TGTGCCATCTCCAAAGACAGAAACACTGAAGCTTTCTTT. It is translated as CAISKDRNTEAFF.

In this sample, this clonotype turned up many times. The genes are TRBV18 and TRBJ2-3; the match to TRBD2 covers 11 bases. Per germline, CDR1 KGHSH and CDR2 LQKENI. After removal of 4 bases from V and 2 bases from J, the junction contained 2 bases not matched to a gene. This CDR3 has 15 residues. CDR3 region: CASSLTSGATDTQYF. The DNA for the CDR3 is TGTGCCAGCTCACTGACTAGCGGGGCCACAGATACGCAGTATTTT.

About this clonotype: This may be a read error: a much more frequent sequence differs by one nucleotide. V and J are TRBV7-6 and TRBJ2-1; the D is unclear. The CDR3 sequence is 16 residues long. Trimming took off 1 base at V and 3 bases at J, with 13 bases between the two ends. The V gene's germline CDR1 is SGHVS and CDR2 FNYEAQ. DNA of the CDR3: TGTGCCAGCAGCTTAGAACCGGGTGGCTTCTACAATGAGCAGTTCTTC. Encoded protein: CASSLEPGGFYNEQFF.

Ten or more counts support this clonotype. The rearrangement uses TRBV3-1 and TRBJ2-2, with D maybe TRBD2 (6 bases). The CDR3 spans 15 residues. Germline V lookup: CDR1 LGHDT, CDR2 YNNKEL (reference sequence). Trimming pared 2 bases from V and 4 bases from J, leaving 11 bases between. CDR3 nucleotide sequence: TGTGCCAGCAGCCAATTCCGGGGGTCCACCGGGGAGCTGTTTTTT. This sequence encodes CASSQFRGSTGELFF.

This clonotype was seen ten or more times. V is TRBV6-2 or TRBV6-3 and J is TRBJ2-6, with a possible D match to TRBD1 (6 bases). CDR1 MNHEY and CDR2 SVGEGT come from the germline V gene. CDR3 length: 17 residues. V dropped 7 bases and J dropped 3 bases, with 19 bases sitting between them. CDR3 sequence: CASTPAGEIGGANVLTF. The CDR3 nucleotides read TGTGCCAGCACCCCGGCAGGGGAGATAGGTGGGGCCAACGTCCTGACTTTC.

There are many counts of this clonotype. The chain employs TRBV30 and TRBJ2-7, with D possibly TRBD1 on 6 matching bases. Germline assignment: CDR1 GTSNPN and CDR2 SVGIG (reference sequence). The CDR3 spans 13 residues. V was pared by 0 bases and J by 3 bases, with 9 bases between. CDR3 sequence (DNA): TGTGCCTGGAGTGTCGAAGGGGGCTACGAGCAGTACTTC. It yields the protein CAWSVEGGYEQYF.

V is TRBV12-3 or TRBV12-4 and J is TRBJ2-6; no clear D. The V gene lost 6 bases and the J gene lost 4 bases, with 7 bases spanning the gap. There are 13 residues in the CDR3. The CDR3 loop is CASRQGGANVLTF. CDR3 coding DNA: TGTGCCAGCAGACAAGGGGGGGCCAACGTCCTGACTTTC.

The rearrangement links TRBV18 to TRBJ1-6; maybe TRBD1 (5 bases). CDR1 and CDR2 from the germline V gene are KGHSH and LQKENI. Between the trimmed V and J ends, which lost 0 bases and 0 bases, there was a span of 12 bases. The CDR3 totals 18 residues. CDR3 residues: CASSPPSGASSYNSPLHF. DNA of the CDR3: TGTGCCAGCTCACCACCGTCCGGGGCGAGCTCCTATAATTCACCCCTCCACTTT.

This clonotype has just one count. This chain connects TRBV6-5 to TRBJ1-2; D is uncertain. The V end lost 3 bases, the J end lost 13 bases, and 9 bases lay between the germline ends. Germline lookup yields CDR1 MNHEY and CDR2 SVGAGI. The CDR3 sequence is 10 residues long. This chain's CDR3 is CASSYSVCTF. As DNA, the CDR3 is TGTGCCAGCAGTTATTCTGTTTGCACCTTC.

This clonotype came up a few times. The genes are TRBV5-1 and TRBJ2-7, with TRBD1 as a possible D gene (6 bases). Trimming took off 4 bases at V and 2 bases at J, with 13 bases between the two ends. This CDR3 is 14 amino acids long. CDR1 SGHRS and CDR2 YFSETQ come from the germline V gene. The CDR3 coding sequence is TGCGCCAGCAGCGTCCGGGACATAGCCTACGAGCAGTACTTC. The encoded protein is CASSVRDIAYEQYF.

The V and J genes are TRBV19 and TRBJ2-5, with D unclear. This CDR3 has 11 amino acids. V was shortened by 10 bases and J by 5 bases, with 11 bases between the two germline ends. Germline CDR1 is LNHDA and CDR2 is SQIVND (reference sequence). The CDR3 loop reads CATTERETQYF. The CDR3, as DNA: TGTGCCACCACCGAGAGGGAGACCCAGTACTTC.

In the case of this clonotype: This may be a read error, as it is one base from a much larger clone. The chain joins TRBV7-9 to TRBJ2-7, with 8 bases aligning to TRBD1. CDR1 is SEHNR, CDR2 FQNEAQ, per germline (reference sequence). The CDR3 contains 13 residues. CDR3 nucleotide sequence: TGTGTCAGCAGCCCGGACAGGGTACACGAGCAGTACTTC. This translates into CVSSPDRVHEQYF.

This sequence joins TRBV4-1 and TRBJ1-6, with TRBD1 identical over 9 bases. The V segment lost 0 bases and the J segment 8 bases; nucleotides outside the gene matches: 11. Per the germline V gene, CDR1 is MGHRA and CDR2 is YSYEKL. This CDR3 has 18 amino acids. The chain's CDR3 is CASSQDGVSDRGYSPLHF. The DNA for the CDR3 is TGCGCCAGCAGCCAAGATGGGGTTTCGGACAGGGGATATTCACCCCTCCACTTT.

This clonotype was detected ten times or more. This chain uses TRBV4-1 with TRBJ2-5; 14 nucleotides align to TRBD2. This CDR3 contains 22 residues. From germline, CDR1 is MGHRA and CDR2 YSYEKL. V lost 1 base to trimming and J lost 1 base; unmatched junction nucleotides: 17. CDR3 coding DNA: TGCGCCAGCAGCCAAGCCTCTCTGACTAGCGGGGGGGCAAGCGGGGCCCAAGAGACCCAGTACTTC. It codes for CASSQASLTSGGASGAQETQYF.

This clonotype was seen a few times. The gene calls are TRBV24-1 and TRBJ2-1; 8 nucleotides line up with TRBD1. Trimming took 2 bases from V and 7 from J; bases not matched to a gene: 9. This CDR3 comprises 16 residues. CDR1 is KGHDR and CDR2 is SFDVKD in the germline V gene. The CDR3 sequence: CATSDSSRGLANEQFF. The CDR3 nucleotides read TGTGCCACCAGTGATTCTTCCAGGGGGCTCGCGAATGAGCAGTTCTTC.

This clonotype appeared a few times. The rearrangement uses TRBV10-2 and TRBJ1-1; D is uncertain. This CDR3 comprises 13 residues. V lost 5 bases to trimming and J lost 0 bases, with 7 bases between them. CDR1 is WSHSY and CDR2 is SAAADI in the germline V gene. CDR3 coding DNA: TGCGCCAGCAGTCAAAACATGAACACTGAAGCTTTCTTT. Its protein product is CASSQNMNTEAFF.

This clonotype was seen a few times. This sequence joins TRBV5-6 and TRBJ2-1; TRBD2 matches 9 bases. Germline values: CDR1 SGHDT, CDR2 YYEEEE. Trimming at V came to 2 bases and at J to 4 bases, leaving 7 bases not matched to a gene. CDR3 length: 16 amino acids. CDR3 amino acids: CASSFESGGWYNEQFF. Here the CDR3 DNA reads TGTGCCAGCAGCTTTGAGAGCGGGGGGTGGTACAATGAGCAGTTCTTC. Together with reference TRBV5-6 and TRBJ2-1, the CDR3 gives the full variable domain: DAGVTQSPTHLIKTRGQQVTLRCSPKSGHDTVSWYQQALGQGPQFIFQYYEEEERQRGNFPDRFSGHQFPNYSSELNVNALLLGDSALYLCASSFESGGWYNEQFFGPGTRLTVL.

This clonotype was detected only a few times. This chain links TRBV7-6 with TRBJ1-4; TRBD1 might be the D (5 bases). CDR3 length equals 15 residues. Per germline, CDR1 SGHVS and CDR2 FNYEAQ. Trimming removed 3 bases from V and 6 bases from J, with 14 bases in between. The DNA for the CDR3 is TGTGCCAGCAGCTTGAGACCGGGAGGGGATGAAAAACTGTTTTTT. Residues: CASSLRPGGDEKLFF.

CDR3 nucleotides: TGTGCCAGCTCGGCGGACAGGGGGTCCTACAATGAGCAGTTCTTC. This sequence encodes CASSADRGSYNEQFF. The rearrangement links TRBV18 to TRBJ2-1, with 10 nucleotides matching TRBD1. V was pared by 6 bases and J by 1 base, with 3 bases of the junction left unmatched. CDR1 and CDR2 (germline): KGHSH, LQKENI. The CDR3 runs to 15 residues.

The chain is built from TRBV20-1 and TRBJ2-2; the D is unclear. V dropped 6 bases and J dropped 0 bases, with 8 bases sitting between them. Germline CDR1 and CDR2: DFQATT and SNEGSKA (reference sequence). The CDR3 contains 13 residues. The CDR3 DNA reads as TGCAGTGCGACGACGGCGAACACCGGGGAGCTGTTTTTT. It yields the protein CSATTANTGELFF.

This chain uses TRBV29-1 with TRBJ2-5; possible D gene TRBD1, 5 bases. Trimming shortened V by 6 bases and J by 7 bases, and 12 bases separated the two germline ends. Germline V gives CDR1 SQVTM, CDR2 ANQGSEA. There are 11 residues in the CDR3. The CDR3 DNA follows: TGCAGCGTCGGCCGCCAGGGGACCCAGTACTTC. As protein: CSVGRQGTQYF.